This T cell receptor (beta chain) was found in a study of naive and memory T cell subsets. Findings of the study overall: Over 85% of naive TCR sequences appeared only once after error correction, unlike memory subsets. A few larger clonotypes appeared in naive repertoires, especially CD8, possibly memory cells re-expressing CD45RA. Clonotypes here are unpaired alpha or beta chain sequences. Findings for naive and memory subsets could not be checked against ground truth.

Both TRBC1 and TRBC2 were covered by a beta constant-region primer of two equimolar oligonucleotides. Nested alpha and beta constant-region primers with the SP2 primer drove four PCR rounds on ligated cDNA. TCRdb recomputed calls from the UMI-ligation and nested PCR reads with MiXCR, one row per CDR3 protein. The table lists 95,000 to 110,000 distinct CDR3 sequences, approximately 15% of them singletons. This clonotype showed up many times. Its target is unknown. The TCR sequence derives from a human donor in good health. The sequencing sample was made of naive CD8+ T cells from blood.

The CDR3 nucleotides read TGTGCCAGCAGCCAAGATTCAGAGCCCGACGAGCAGTACTTC. This sequence encodes CASSQDSEPDEQYF. This chain joins TRBV4-2 and TRBJ2-7; no clear D. The CDR3 is made up of 14 amino acids. Trimming left V 0 bases short and J 5 bases short, with 11 bases between. Germline V gene sequence: CDR1 LGHNA, CDR2 YNFKEQ.